Listed below are T cell receptor beta chains from one sample, sequenced in a study of T cells expressing NK-cell markers. After re-calling the 5' RACE reads, TCRdb lists one entry per CDR3 protein, DNA absent. The repertoire table contains 350,000 to 400,000 distinct CDR3 sequences. Material: blood T cells: a sorted CD56 or NKG2C T cell subset, CD4+ or CD8+ T cells, or bulk PBMC T cells (not recorded which). The receptors shown here come from a woman aged 50 to 65 in good health. Both conserved end residues are part of each CDR3. Each record gives: V gene, CDR3 length, J gene, CDR3 protein.

v_call: TRBV14; cdr3_length: 16; j_call: TRBJ1-3; cdr3_aa: CASSQDLTGAGNTIYF
v_call: TRBV6-1; cdr3_length: 14; j_call: TRBJ2-3; cdr3_aa: CAHSRRELTDTQYF
v_call: TRBV29-1; cdr3_length: 13; j_call: TRBJ2-2; cdr3_aa: CSVGGVITGELFF
v_call: TRBV29-1; cdr3_length: 11; j_call: TRBJ2-1; cdr3_aa: CSVRAYNEQFF
v_call: TRBV10-3; cdr3_length: 16; j_call: TRBJ2-3; cdr3_aa: CAISEGAGAYTDTQYF
v_call: TRBV12-3/TRBV12-4; cdr3_length: 12; j_call: TRBJ2-5; cdr3_aa: CASSSPKGTQYF
v_call: TRBV18; cdr3_length: 15; j_call: TRBJ1-1; cdr3_aa: CASSPGQPRDTEAFF
v_call: TRBV29-1; cdr3_length: 12; j_call: TRBJ1-4; cdr3_aa: CSVEWQNEKLFF
v_call: TRBV7-9; cdr3_length: 15; j_call: TRBJ1-1; cdr3_aa: CASSLGGYGNTEAFF
v_call: TRBV20-1; cdr3_length: 17; j_call: TRBJ2-7; cdr3_aa: CSARKGMGLAGAYEQYF
v_call: TRBV12-3/TRBV12-4; cdr3_length: 14; j_call: TRBJ2-3; cdr3_aa: CASSSTDSTDTQYF
v_call: TRBV20-1; cdr3_length: 14; j_call: TRBJ1-6; cdr3_aa: CSATVTPNNSPLHF
v_call: TRBV20-1; cdr3_length: 15; j_call: TRBJ2-3; cdr3_aa: CSARDLGRSTDTQYF
v_call: TRBV5-1; cdr3_length: 17; j_call: TRBJ2-6; cdr3_aa: CASSLSLSVSGANVLTF
v_call: TRBV18; cdr3_length: 14; j_call: TRBJ1-1; cdr3_aa: CASSPRQGVGEAFF
v_call: TRBV7-7; cdr3_length: 14; j_call: TRBJ2-5; cdr3_aa: CASSWTGGEETQYF
v_call: TRBV7-9; cdr3_length: 16; j_call: TRBJ2-3; cdr3_aa: CASSSDNRALSDTQYF
v_call: TRBV27; cdr3_length: 16; j_call: TRBJ2-1; cdr3_aa: CASTDLPGLEVSEQFF
v_call: TRBV9; cdr3_length: 14; j_call: TRBJ2-3; cdr3_aa: CASNSLSAGDTQYF
v_call: TRBV3-1; cdr3_length: 17; j_call: TRBJ2-1; cdr3_aa: CASSQELHPGSYNEQFF
v_call: TRBV12-3/TRBV12-4; cdr3_length: 12; j_call: TRBJ1-2; cdr3_aa: CASNIPGGSYTF
v_call: TRBV24-1; cdr3_length: 13; j_call: TRBJ2-5; cdr3_aa: CATSWGQKETQYF
v_call: TRBV12-3/TRBV12-4; cdr3_length: 14; j_call: TRBJ1-1; cdr3_aa: CASSSSGRGMAAFF
v_call: TRBV24-1; cdr3_length: 14; j_call: TRBJ2-7; cdr3_aa: CATSAGREGYEQYF
v_call: TRBV7-9; cdr3_length: 14; j_call: TRBJ2-7; cdr3_aa: CASSLVGRVYEQYF
v_call: TRBV14; cdr3_length: 13; j_call: TRBJ1-2; cdr3_aa: CASRVPGQNGYTF
v_call: TRBV7-8; cdr3_length: 15; j_call: TRBJ1-1; cdr3_aa: CASSPYRDTKVEAFF